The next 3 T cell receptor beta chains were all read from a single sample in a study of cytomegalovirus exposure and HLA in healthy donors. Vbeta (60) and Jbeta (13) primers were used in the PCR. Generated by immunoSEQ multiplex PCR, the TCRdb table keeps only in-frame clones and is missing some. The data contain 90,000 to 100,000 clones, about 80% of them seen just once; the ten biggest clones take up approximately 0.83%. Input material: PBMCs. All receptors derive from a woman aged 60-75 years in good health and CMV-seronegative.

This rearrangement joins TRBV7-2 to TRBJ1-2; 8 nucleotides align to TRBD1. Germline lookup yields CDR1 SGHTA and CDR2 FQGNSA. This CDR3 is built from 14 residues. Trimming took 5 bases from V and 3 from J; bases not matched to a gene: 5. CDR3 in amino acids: CASSIGQGYYGYTF. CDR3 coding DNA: TGTGCCAGCAGCATCGGACAGGGTTACTATGGCTACACCTTC.

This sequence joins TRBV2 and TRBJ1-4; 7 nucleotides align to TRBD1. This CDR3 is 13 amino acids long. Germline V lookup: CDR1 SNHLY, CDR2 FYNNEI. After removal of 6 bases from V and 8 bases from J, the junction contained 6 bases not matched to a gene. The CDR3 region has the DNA TGTGCCAGCAGGGACAGGTTGGGAGAAAAACTGTTTTTT. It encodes CASRDRLGEKLFF.

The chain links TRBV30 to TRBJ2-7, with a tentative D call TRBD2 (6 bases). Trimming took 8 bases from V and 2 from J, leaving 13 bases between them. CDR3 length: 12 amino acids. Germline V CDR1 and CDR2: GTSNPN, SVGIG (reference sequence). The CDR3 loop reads CAGTGSPYEQYF. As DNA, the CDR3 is TGTGCCGGGACTGGCAGTCCCTACGAGCAGTACTTC.